This T cell receptor beta chain was identified in a study of shared clonotypes between healthy human individuals. Data came from immunoSEQ multiplex PCR; TCRdb stores just in-frame clones and leaves some out. This sample carries millions of clones, 85% to 95% of them seen once, and the ten largest clones take under 0.15%. Germline V gene sequence: CDR1 SEHNR, CDR2 FQNEAQ (reference sequence). Trimming shortened V by 1 base and J by 3 bases, and 22 bases separated the two germline ends. The CDR3 is 18 amino acids. The TCR originated in a man aged 18 to 30 in good health. The source material was naive CD4+ T cells sorted from blood. The subset was: CD45RA+ positively selected. The chain recombines TRBV7-9 with TRBJ2-7; possibly TRBD2 for D (6 bases). This CDR3 reads CASSLVGRRAGLYYEQYF. The CDR3 DNA follows: TGTGCCAGCAGCTTAGTGGGGAGGAGGGCCGGCCTCTACTACGAGCAGTACTTC.